This TCR beta chain was sequenced in a study of T-cell memory formation after mild COVID-19. Across the whole study: TCR clusters showed largely donor specificity. Study findings and constraints: The CD4+ clones that contracted clustered mainly within CM and EM, and the CD8+ clones concentrated in EMRA. Later expanders leaned CD4+, whereas day 15 to 85 contracting clones were balanced CD4/CD8.

Sample barcodes and UMIs were carried by the TCR alpha and TCR beta cDNA libraries that 5'RACE generated with constant-segment primers. MiXCR, applied by TCRdb to the 5' RACE reads, yields one record per CDR3 protein. Of 350,000 to 450,000 distinct CDR3 sequences in the sample, around 28% were seen once. V lost 3 bases and J lost 6, with 20 bases in between. The V gene's germline CDR1 is SGHVS and CDR2 FQNEAQ. This CDR3 is built from 16 residues. In the case of this clonotype: What it recognizes is unknown.

Sequenced input: PBMCs or a T cell subset sorted from them (not recorded which). This TCR was recovered from an adult woman who had mild COVID-19 (a few samples of this study predate the infection). Cell type and time point are not known. This chain joins TRBV7-8 and TRBJ2-5, with D tentatively TRBD2 (6 bases). This chain's CDR3 is CASSFLFLGGVKTQYF. The CDR3 DNA follows: TGTGCCAGCAGCTTTTTGTTTTTGGGGGGAGTGAAGACCCAGTACTTC.